This entry lists 23 T cell receptor beta chains sequenced from one sample in a study of cytomegalovirus exposure and HLA in healthy donors. The PCR had 60 Vbeta and 13 Jbeta primers. TCRdb's table, derived via immunoSEQ multiplex PCR, lists solely in-frame clones and lacks some. The profile covers 200,000 or so clones, with 70% to 85% appearing a single time and about 0.1% taken by the ten largest. The source material was PBMCs. Source of these receptors: a boy aged 2 to 10 in good health and CMV-seronegative.

V gene TRBV7-9 combines with J gene TRBJ2-2, with a tentative D call TRBD1 (5 bases). Germline values: CDR1 SEHNR, CDR2 FQNEAQ (reference sequence). The ends were cut back, 7 bases at V and 5 bases at J, with 17 bases in the middle. This CDR3 has 15 residues. DNA of the CDR3: TGTGCCAGCATCCACCGACAAGGGGTTACCGGGGAGCTGTTTTTT. It is translated as CASIHRQGVTGELFF. Together with reference TRBV7-9 and TRBJ2-2, the CDR3 gives the full variable domain: DTGVSQNPRHKITKRGQNVTFRCDPISEHNRLYWYRQTLGQGPEFLTYFQNEAQLEKSRLLSDRFSAERPKGSFSTLEIQRTEQGDSAMYLCASIHRQGVTGELFFGEGSRLTVL.

This clone was counted only a few times. V gene TRBV7-8 combines with J gene TRBJ2-5, with 7 bases matching TRBD2. Germline V CDR1 and CDR2: SGHVS, FQNEAQ. CDR3 length equals 15 residues. V lost 0 bases and J lost 1; bases outside the gene matches: 2. In DNA form, the CDR3 reads TGTGCCAGCAGCTTAGCAGCGGGGTCCCAAGAGACCCAGTACTTC. Amino acids: CASSLAAGSQETQYF.

The table lists this clone with a count of one. V usage is TRBV5-6 and J usage is TRBJ2-3, with D perhaps matching TRBD2 (5 bases). The germline CDR1 and CDR2 sequences are SGHDT and YYEEEE. The CDR3 runs 14 residues. V lost 4 bases, J lost 4 bases, and 13 bases lay in between. DNA for the CDR3: TGTGCCAGCAGCCCGGGATGGGGTCCAGATACGCAGTATTTT. It yields the protein CASSPGWGPDTQYF.

The chain links TRBV19 to TRBJ1-4; D is perhaps TRBD1 (5 bases). V lost 1 base, J lost 7 bases, and 7 bases lay in between. The CDR3 is 13 amino acids. Germline assignment: CDR1 LNHDA and CDR2 SQIVND (reference sequence). CDR3 sequence: CASSIGRVEKLFF. The CDR3 DNA sequence: TGTGCCAGTAGTATAGGCAGGGTTGAAAAACTGTTTTTT.

The CDR3, as DNA: TGTGCCAGCAGCTTAAAACGCCACGGCGGGGGGAAGGCCGGGGAGCTGTTTTTT. It specifies CASSLKRHGGGKAGELFF. The chain employs TRBV7-2 and TRBJ2-2, with 8 bases that match TRBD2. The CDR3 has 18 amino acids. CDR1 is SGHTA and CDR2 is FQGNSA in the germline V gene. J lost 6 bases, V lost 2 bases, and 14 bases had no gene match.

This rearrangement joins TRBV27 to TRBJ2-7; possible D gene TRBD1, 6 bases. V gave up 5 bases and J gave up 2 bases, with 16 bases separating them. The CDR3 is made up of 15 amino acids. From germline, CDR1 is MNHEY and CDR2 SMNVEV (reference sequence). The CDR3 spells CASSPYRESTYEQYF. The CDR3 coding sequence is TGTGCCAGCAGTCCTTACAGGGAAAGCACCTACGAGCAGTACTTC.

Concerning this clone itself: A junction boundary mismatches the germline segment, possibly from a read error. The J gene is TRBJ1-2, the V gene TRBV5-8; TRBD1 is a possible D gene (5 bases). The CDR3 has 13 residues. Germline CDR1 is SGHTS and CDR2 is YDEGEE. The CDR3 DNA follows: TGTGCCAGCAGCTTCCAGGGAAACTATGGCTGCACCTTC. Translating it yields CASSFQGNYGCTF.

The chain joins TRBV7-9 to TRBJ2-7; a possible D gene is TRBD1 (5 bases). Trimming stripped 5 bases from V and 7 bases from J, with 18 bases between. Per the germline V gene, CDR1 is SEHNR and CDR2 is FQNEAQ (reference sequence). This CDR3 has 14 residues. CDR3 DNA sequence: TGTGCCAGCAGCCAAGGTGGGCGACAGCTGGAGCAGTACTTC. Translation gives CASSQGGRQLEQYF.

The chain couples TRBV4-3 to TRBJ2-6; no definite D call. The CDR3 is 20 residues long. Germline-derived CDR1 and CDR2 are LGHNA and YSLEER. The germline V and J ends were trimmed by 4 bases and 0 bases, with 22 bases remaining between them. CDR3 in DNA: TGCGCCAGCAGCCCTAATTTAAGCCCGCAACTCTACTCTGGGGCCAACGTCCTGACTTTC. Protein: CASSPNLSPQLYSGANVLTF.

This clone was seen a few times. The rearrangement uses TRBV19 and TRBJ1-5; 7 bases are shared with TRBD1. The CDR3 totals 15 residues. Trimming cost V 6 bases and J 6 bases; bases outside gene matches: 11. CDR1 is LNHDA and CDR2 is SQIVND in the germline V gene (reference sequence). CDR3 loop: CASRPTGVYRQPQHF. Here the CDR3 DNA reads TGTGCCAGTAGGCCTACAGGGGTATATCGTCAGCCCCAGCATTTT.

This clone has a single count. The rearrangement joins TRBV27 to TRBJ1-2, with a weak D call TRBD1 (6 bases). CDR1 is MNHEY and CDR2 is SMNVEV in the germline V gene (reference sequence). Trimming left V 5 bases short and J 6 bases short, with 13 bases between. The CDR3 length is 13 residues. The CDR3 loop reads CASSLTAGDGYTF. As DNA, the CDR3 is TGTGCCAGCAGTCTGACAGCAGGGGATGGCTACACCTTC.

The V call is TRBV6-1, the J call TRBJ2-5, with D perhaps TRBD2 (5 bases). The CDR3 contains 13 residues. Germline CDR1 and CDR2: MNHNS and SASEGT. Trimming stripped 0 bases from V and 11 bases from J, with 13 bases between. CDR3 nucleotides: TGTGCCAGCAGTGAAGCGCTCTTTAGGGAGCAGTACTTC. This translates into CASSEALFREQYF.

The V gene is TRBV5-4, the J gene TRBJ1-2, with D unresolved. This CDR3 is built from 14 residues. Germline CDR1 reads SGHNT; CDR2 reads YYREEE (reference sequence). The V end was cut by 0 bases, the J end by 4 bases, with 10 bases between. The CDR3: CASSLEREGYGYTF. The DNA of the CDR3 is TGTGCCAGCAGCTTGGAAAGGGAGGGCTATGGCTACACCTTC.

This clone appeared a few times. The chain links TRBV4-2 to TRBJ1-2; perhaps TRBD1 as D (6 bases). The CDR3 runs 15 residues. Trimming took 1 base from V and 4 from J, leaving 13 bases between them. Germline V gene data show CDR1 as LGHNA and CDR2 as YNFKEQ. The CDR3 nucleotides are TGTGCCAGCAGCCAAGGGACAGCGACGGGCTATGGCTACACCTTC. It translates to CASSQGTATGYGYTF.

The chain's CDR3 is CASSIQGARSNQPQHF. CDR3 nucleotide sequence: TGTGCCAGTAGTATACAGGGGGCAAGGAGCAATCAGCCCCAGCATTTT. The chain couples TRBV19 to TRBJ1-5; 8 nucleotides agree with TRBD1. This CDR3 spans 16 amino acids. Germline CDR1 LNHDA, CDR2 SQIVND (reference sequence). The junction had 4 bases not matched to a gene; V was cut back by 2 bases and J by 1 base.

The CDR3 loop is CASSLRTGQEKLFF. The CDR3 coding sequence is TGTGCCAGTAGTCTCAGGACAGGTCAAGAAAAACTGTTTTTT. The chain uses TRBV19 and TRBJ1-4; TRBD1 agrees at 7 bases. The CDR3 spans 14 residues. V was pared by 5 bases and J by 8 bases, with 8 bases of the junction left unmatched. The germline gives CDR1 LNHDA, CDR2 SQIVND (reference sequence).

This clone was seen just once. At one end the junction does not follow the germline gene, possibly because of a read error. Additional DNA sequences in this sample encode the identical CDR3. The chain is built from TRBV30 and TRBJ2-7; tentatively, D is TRBD1 (6 bases). CDR3 length: 14 amino acids. Germline values: CDR1 GTSNPN, CDR2 SVGIG (reference sequence). CDR3 residues: CAWSRRQASLEQYF. DNA for the CDR3: TGTGCCTGGAGTAGGCGACAGGCAAGCCTCGAGCAGTACTTT.

This chain connects TRBV6-6 to TRBJ1-3, with 7 bases matching TRBD1. J lost 8 bases, V lost 0 bases, and 4 bases had no gene match. The CDR3 runs 14 residues. Germline CDR1 is MNHNY and CDR2 is SVGAGI (reference sequence). DNA of the CDR3: TGTGCCAGCAGTTACTCGAGGGACAGCCACACCATATATTTT. It yields the protein CASSYSRDSHTIYF.

This clone was seen more than once but under ten times. The rearrangement links TRBV5-6 to TRBJ1-2; TRBD1 is a possible D gene (5 bases). The germline V gene encodes CDR1 SGHDT and CDR2 YYEEEE. Deletions cut 0 bases from V and 4 bases from J, with 7 bases between. The CDR3 is 13 amino acids. CDR3 loop: CASSLDRIYGYTF. The CDR3 DNA is TGTGCCAGCAGCTTGGACAGGATCTATGGCTACACCTTC.

This sequence joins TRBV4-1 and TRBJ2-3, with 10 bases lining up with TRBD2. The CDR3 sequence is 18 residues long. Per the germline V gene, CDR1 is MGHRA and CDR2 is YSYEKL. The trim removed 1 base at V and 2 bases at J, leaving 9 bases unmatched. The CDR3 DNA is TGCGCCAGCAGCCAAGGACTAGCGGGTGCGAGTACCACAGATACGCAGTATTTT. Translated: CASSQGLAGASTTDTQYF.

In the case of this clone: Distinct nucleotide sequences in the sample also encode this CDR3. This sequence joins TRBV20-1 and TRBJ2-7; D is unresolved. The CDR3 is made up of 11 amino acids. The germline CDR1 and CDR2 sequences are DFQATT and SNEGSKA (reference sequence). V lost 5 bases, J lost 3 bases, and 8 bases lay in between. This chain's CDR3 is CSAGRGYEQYF. Here the CDR3 DNA reads TGCAGTGCTGGTCGAGGCTACGAGCAGTACTTC.

The chain carries TRBV15 and TRBJ1-1; TRBD1 might be the D (6 bases). Between the trimmed V and J ends, which lost 5 bases and 3 bases, there was a span of 13 bases. This CDR3 contains 14 residues. The germline V gene encodes CDR1 LNHNV and CDR2 YYDKDF (reference sequence). CDR3: CATSARQADTEAFF. The CDR3 DNA reads as TGTGCCACCAGCGCCCGACAGGCCGACACTGAAGCTTTCTTT.

This chain links TRBV14 with TRBJ2-3, with TRBD1 matching over 8 bases. The trim removed 1 base at V and 6 bases at J, leaving 6 bases unmatched. Germline V gives CDR1 SGHDN, CDR2 FVKESK. CDR3 length equals 15 residues. The CDR3 nucleotides are TGTGCCAGCAGCCAAGCCCGACAGGGGCCCGATACGCAGTATTTT. Encoded protein: CASSQARQGPDTQYF.